This T cell receptor (beta chain) emerged from a study of identical twins. General observations from the study: Conclusions were drawn cross-sectionally by statistical analysis, without following the same donors. Twin-shared out-of-frame alpha sequences were enriched for low generation probability.

Addition of a universal primer site occurred through template switching, and cDNA carried unique molecular identifiers. One entry per CDR3 protein results from TCRdb running MiXCR on the 5' RACE reads. The table includes approximately 1.8 million distinct CDR3 sequences, more than 30% detected once. Healthy Caucasian donors formed the entire cohort. Only a few counts were recorded for this clonotype. Its antigen remains unknown. The V end lost 5 bases, the J end lost 8 bases, and 12 bases lay between the germline ends. Germline CDR1 reads SGHAT; CDR2 reads FQNNGV. The CDR3 is 12 residues long. The TCR was taken from a newborn girl in good health. The rearrangement joins TRBV11-2 to TRBJ1-2; tentative D call: TRBD1 (6 bases). The sample was cord blood. The CDR3 here is CASSRTDRGYTF. CDR3 in DNA: TGTGCCAGCAGCCGAACGGACAGAGGCTACACCTTC.